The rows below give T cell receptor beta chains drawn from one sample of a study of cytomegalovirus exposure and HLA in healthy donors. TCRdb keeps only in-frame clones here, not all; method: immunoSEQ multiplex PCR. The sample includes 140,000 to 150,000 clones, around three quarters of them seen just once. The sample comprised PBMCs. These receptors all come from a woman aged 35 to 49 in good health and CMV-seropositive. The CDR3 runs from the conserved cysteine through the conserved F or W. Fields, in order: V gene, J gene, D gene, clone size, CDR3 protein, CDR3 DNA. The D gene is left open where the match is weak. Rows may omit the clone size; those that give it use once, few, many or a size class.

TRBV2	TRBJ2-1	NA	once	CASSRDNEQFF	TGTGCCAGCAGCCGCGACAATGAGCAGTTCTTC
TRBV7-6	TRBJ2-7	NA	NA	CASSLAAGSEQYF	TGTGCCAGCAGCTTAGCGGCAGGGTCCGAGCAGTACTTC
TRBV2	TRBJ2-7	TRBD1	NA	CASRETTGYFYEQYF	TGTGCCAGCAGAGAGACGACAGGGTATTTCTACGAGCAGTACTTC
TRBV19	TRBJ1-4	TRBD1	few	CASTDRSGKLFF	TGTGCCAGTACGGACAGGTCTGGAAAACTGTTTTTT
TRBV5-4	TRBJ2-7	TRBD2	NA	CASSLDGGAWEQYF	TGTGCCAGCAGCTTGGACGGGGGGGCCTGGGAGCAGTACTTC
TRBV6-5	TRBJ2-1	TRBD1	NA	CASSYDRVNNEQFF	TGTGCCAGCAGCTATGACAGGGTAAACAATGAGCAGTTCTTC
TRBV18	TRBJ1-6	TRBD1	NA	CASSPQSLQGANSPLHF	TGTGCCAGCTCACCACAATCCCTACAGGGGGCTAATTCACCCCTCCACTTT
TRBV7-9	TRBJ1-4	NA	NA	CASSLMMGGEKLFF	TGTGCCAGCAGCTTAATGATGGGGGGAGAAAAACTGTTTTTT
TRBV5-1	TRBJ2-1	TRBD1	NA	CASRPDRALPYNEQFF	TGCGCCAGCAGACCAGACAGGGCCTTACCCTACAATGAGCAGTTCTTC
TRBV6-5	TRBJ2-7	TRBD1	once	CASRPGQAYEQYF	TGTGCCAGCAGACCGGGACAGGCCTACGAGCAGTACTTC
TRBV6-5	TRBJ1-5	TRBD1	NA	CASRATGAKEPQHF	TGTGCCAGCAGGGCGACAGGGGCTAAAGAGCCCCAGCATTTT
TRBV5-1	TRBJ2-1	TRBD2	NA	CASSLVAGVGYNEQFF	TGCGCCAGCAGCTTGGTAGCGGGGGTGGGCTACAATGAGCAGTTCTTC
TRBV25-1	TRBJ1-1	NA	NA	CASSAHQGLPTEAFF	TGTGCCAGCAGTGCCCACCAGGGTTTGCCCACTGAAGCTTTCTTT
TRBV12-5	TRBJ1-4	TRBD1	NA	CASGLGDRGTNEKLFF	TGTGCTAGTGGTTTGGGGGACAGGGGAACTAATGAAAAACTGTTTTTT
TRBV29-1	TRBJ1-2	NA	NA	CSVEMGPGLANYGYTF	TGCAGCGTCGAGATGGGGCCAGGTTTAGCTAACTATGGCTACACCTTC
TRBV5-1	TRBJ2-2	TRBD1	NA	CASSLTGGANTGELFF	TGCGCCAGCAGCTTGACAGGGGGCGCGAACACCGGGGAGCTGTTTTTT
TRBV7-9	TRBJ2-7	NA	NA	CASSLVLAANEQYF	TGTGCCAGCAGCTTAGTTCTAGCCGCTAACGAGCAGTACTTC
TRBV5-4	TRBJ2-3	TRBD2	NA	CASSSLGTSGGADTQYF	TGTGCCAGCAGTTCTCTAGGGACTAGCGGGGGCGCAGATACGCAGTATTTT
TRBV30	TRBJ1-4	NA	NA	CAWSVRGIPQKLFF	TGTGCCTGGAGTGTAAGGGGGATTCCCCAAAAACTGTTTTTT
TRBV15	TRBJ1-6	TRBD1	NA	CATSRPAGTGFASPLHF	TGTGCCACCAGCAGGCCGGCCGGGACAGGGTTTGCTTCACCCCTCCACTTT
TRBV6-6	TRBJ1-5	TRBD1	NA	CASRTGTNQPQHF	TGTGCCAGTAGGACAGGGACGAATCAGCCCCAGCATTTT
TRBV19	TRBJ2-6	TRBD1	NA	CASSPGDRVRVGANVLTF	TGTGCCAGTAGCCCCGGGGACAGGGTAAGGGTCGGGGCCAACGTCCTGACTTTC
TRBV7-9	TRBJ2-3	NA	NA	CASSPLIGSLDTQYF	TGTGCCAGCAGCCCCTTAATCGGGTCTCTAGATACGCAGTATTTT
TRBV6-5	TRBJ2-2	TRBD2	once	CASSLLAGGNTGELFF	TGTGCCAGCAGTTTACTAGCGGGGGGGAACACCGGGGAGCTGTTTTTT
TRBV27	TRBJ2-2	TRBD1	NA	CASSSDRAYTGELFF	TGTGCCAGCAGTTCGGACAGGGCTTACACCGGGGAGCTGTTTTTT
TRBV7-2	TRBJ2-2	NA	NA	CASSFPTPGKLFF	TGTGCCAGCAGCTTTCCCACCCCCGGGAAGCTGTTTTTT